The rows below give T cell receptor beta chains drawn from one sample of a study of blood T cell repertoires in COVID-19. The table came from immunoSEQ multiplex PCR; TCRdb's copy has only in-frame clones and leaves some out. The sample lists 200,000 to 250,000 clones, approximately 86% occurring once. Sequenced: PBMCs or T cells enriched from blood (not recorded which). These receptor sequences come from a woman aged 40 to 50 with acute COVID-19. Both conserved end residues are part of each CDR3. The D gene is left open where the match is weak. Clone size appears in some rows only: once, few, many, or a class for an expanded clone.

CDR3aa: CAIRPGLANYEQYF; CDR3nt: TGTGCCATCAGGCCGGGACTAGCGAACTACGAGCAGTACTTC; v_gene: TRBV10-3; j_gene: TRBJ2-7; d_gene: TRBD2; abundance: -
CDR3aa: CASSLLKGQGVYGYTF; CDR3nt: TGTGCCAGCAGCCTCCTTAAGGGACAGGGAGTCTATGGCTACACCTTC; v_gene: TRBV5-6; j_gene: TRBJ1-2; d_gene: TRBD1; abundance: -
CDR3aa: CASATGGHSYEQYF; CDR3nt: TGTGCCAGCGCGACAGGGGGCCACTCCTACGAGCAGTACTTC; v_gene: TRBV6-5; j_gene: TRBJ2-7; d_gene: TRBD1; abundance: -
CDR3aa: CASSQGISLRETQYF; CDR3nt: TGTGCCAGCAGCCAAGGAATTAGCCTAAGGGAGACCCAGTACTTC; v_gene: TRBV3-1/TRBV3-2; j_gene: TRBJ2-5; d_gene: -; abundance: -
CDR3aa: CASKGGFGPGGGTQYF; CDR3nt: TGTGCCAGTAAGGGGGGGTTCGGACCCGGAGGGGGTACGCAGTATTTT; v_gene: TRBV19; j_gene: TRBJ2-3; d_gene: -; abundance: -
CDR3aa: CASSRDRGETQYF; CDR3nt: TGCGCCAGCAGCCGCGACAGGGGAGAGACCCAGTACTTC; v_gene: TRBV5-1; j_gene: TRBJ2-5; d_gene: TRBD1; abundance: -
CDR3aa: CASSFQGALNTEAFF; CDR3nt: TGTGCCAGCAGCTTTCAGGGGGCGCTGAACACTGAAGCTTTCTTT; v_gene: TRBV27; j_gene: TRBJ1-1; d_gene: TRBD1; abundance: -
CDR3aa: CASSPGQGLSPLHF; CDR3nt: TGTGCCAGCAGTCCCGGACAGGGTCTTTCACCCCTCCACTTT; v_gene: TRBV28; j_gene: TRBJ1-6; d_gene: TRBD1; abundance: -
CDR3aa: CASTIYSNQPQHF; CDR3nt: TGCGCCAGCACGATCTATAGCAATCAGCCCCAGCATTTT; v_gene: TRBV10-2; j_gene: TRBJ1-5; d_gene: -; abundance: -
CDR3aa: CASSLEGRGNTEAFF; CDR3nt: TGTGCCAGCAGCTTAGAAGGCAGGGGTAACACTGAAGCTTTCTTT; v_gene: TRBV7-8; j_gene: TRBJ1-1; d_gene: -; abundance: -
CDR3aa: CSAWSYGYTF; CDR3nt: TGCAGTGCCTGGAGCTATGGCTACACCTTC; v_gene: TRBV20-1; j_gene: TRBJ1-2; d_gene: -; abundance: once
CDR3aa: CATSWGVYEQYF; CDR3nt: TGTGCCACCAGTTGGGGGGTCTACGAGCAGTACTTC; v_gene: TRBV24-1; j_gene: TRBJ2-7; d_gene: -; abundance: once
CDR3aa: CASSLGIAGRGSYEQYF; CDR3nt: TGTGCCAGCAGCCTCGGTATAGCGGGACGGGGCTCCTACGAGCAGTACTTC; v_gene: TRBV3-1/TRBV3-2; j_gene: TRBJ2-7; d_gene: TRBD2; abundance: -
CDR3aa: CASSLGTGLTDTQYF; CDR3nt: TGTGCCAGCAGCCTCGGGACAGGCCTCACAGATACGCAGTATTTT; v_gene: TRBV3-1/TRBV3-2; j_gene: TRBJ2-3; d_gene: TRBD1; abundance: -
CDR3aa: CASGLGTGGTGELFF; CDR3nt: TGTGCTAGTGGTTTAGGGACTGGTGGCACCGGGGAGCTGTTTTTT; v_gene: TRBV12-5; j_gene: TRBJ2-2; d_gene: -; abundance: -
CDR3aa: CASSFGSGAGPDTQYF; CDR3nt: TGTGCCAGCAGTTTCGGTTCGGGAGCGGGACCAGATACGCAGTATTTT; v_gene: TRBV28; j_gene: TRBJ2-3; d_gene: TRBD2; abundance: -
CDR3aa: CAISRQGADEKLFF; CDR3nt: TGTGCCATCAGTCGACAGGGGGCGGATGAAAAACTGTTTTTT; v_gene: TRBV10-3; j_gene: TRBJ1-4; d_gene: TRBD1; abundance: -
CDR3aa: CASSRGSTDTQYF; CDR3nt: TGTGCCAGCAGTCGGGGGAGCACAGATACGCAGTATTTT; v_gene: TRBV7-3; j_gene: TRBJ2-3; d_gene: -; abundance: -
CDR3aa: CAISGPAVGGRRYNEQFF; CDR3nt: TGTGCCATCAGTGGGCCGGCCGTCGGCGGGAGGAGATACAATGAGCAGTTCTTC; v_gene: TRBV10-3; j_gene: TRBJ2-1; d_gene: TRBD2; abundance: -
CDR3aa: CASRAGGGYQETQYF; CDR3nt: TGTGCCAGCAGGGCTGGGGGCGGGTACCAAGAGACCCAGTACTTC; v_gene: TRBV6-5; j_gene: TRBJ2-5; d_gene: -; abundance: -
CDR3aa: CASSQDGLPRDTQYF; CDR3nt: TGTGCCAGCAGCCAGGATGGACTCCCGCGAGATACGCAGTATTTT; v_gene: TRBV11-2; j_gene: TRBJ2-3; d_gene: -; abundance: -
CDR3aa: CASSISGKSADTQYF; CDR3nt: TGTGCCAGTAGTATCTCGGGGAAAAGTGCAGATACGCAGTATTTT; v_gene: TRBV19; j_gene: TRBJ2-3; d_gene: -; abundance: -
CDR3aa: CASSSGGTEAFF; CDR3nt: TGTGCCAGCAGCAGTGGGGGGACTGAAGCTTTCTTT; v_gene: TRBV9; j_gene: TRBJ1-1; d_gene: -; abundance: -
CDR3aa: CASRTVSRGEAFF; CDR3nt: TGTGCCAGCAGGACAGTCTCTAGGGGGGAAGCTTTCTTT; v_gene: TRBV6-5; j_gene: TRBJ1-1; d_gene: -; abundance: -
CDR3aa: CASSELLGQGAPQHF; CDR3nt: TGTGCCAGCAGTGAATTATTGGGACAGGGGGCTCCCCAGCATTTT; v_gene: TRBV2; j_gene: TRBJ1-5; d_gene: TRBD1; abundance: -
CDR3aa: CASSFRTGSDQPQHF; CDR3nt: TGTGCCAGCAGTTTTAGGACAGGGAGTGATCAGCCCCAGCATTTT; v_gene: TRBV6-5; j_gene: TRBJ1-5; d_gene: TRBD1; abundance: -
CDR3aa: CATSRGGKGWHEQYF; CDR3nt: TGTGCCACCAGCAGGGGGGGGAAGGGTTGGCACGAGCAGTACTTC; v_gene: TRBV15; j_gene: TRBJ2-7; d_gene: TRBD2; abundance: -
CDR3aa: CASSKHSLGLTGPNQPQHF; CDR3nt: TGTGCCAGCAGTAAACACTCTCTCGGGTTGACAGGGCCCAATCAGCCCCAGCATTTT; v_gene: TRBV28; j_gene: TRBJ1-5; d_gene: TRBD1; abundance: -
CDR3aa: CASSWGQSQETQYF; CDR3nt: TGCGCCAGCAGCTGGGGACAGAGTCAAGAGACCCAGTACTTC; v_gene: TRBV5-1; j_gene: TRBJ2-5; d_gene: TRBD1; abundance: -
CDR3aa: CARTAGGDNSPLHF; CDR3nt: TGTGCCAGAACCGCGGGGGGAGATAATTCACCCCTCCACTTT; v_gene: TRBV2; j_gene: TRBJ1-6; d_gene: -; abundance: -
CDR3aa: CASSFRGTSSYEQYF; CDR3nt: TGTGCCAGCAGTTTTCGTGGGACTAGCTCCTACGAGCAGTACTTC; v_gene: TRBV28; j_gene: TRBJ2-7; d_gene: TRBD2; abundance: once
CDR3aa: CASSEWAATSGYTF; CDR3nt: TGTGCCAGCAGTGAGTGGGCAGCCACCTCCGGCTACACCTTC; v_gene: TRBV2; j_gene: TRBJ1-2; d_gene: -; abundance: -
CDR3aa: CASSPDRGETQYF; CDR3nt: TGTGCCAGCAGCCCCGATCGAGGGGAGACCCAGTACTTC; v_gene: TRBV6-4; j_gene: TRBJ2-5; d_gene: -; abundance: -
CDR3aa: CASRLRQGVHF; CDR3nt: TGTGCCAGCAGATTGCGACAGGGGGTGCATTTT; v_gene: TRBV28; j_gene: TRBJ1-5; d_gene: TRBD1; abundance: -
CDR3aa: CASSTETGLSYGYTF; CDR3nt: TGTGCCAGCAGTACAGAGACAGGGCTCAGCTATGGCTACACCTTC; v_gene: TRBV28; j_gene: TRBJ1-2; d_gene: TRBD1; abundance: -
CDR3aa: CASRYRDSPTEAFF; CDR3nt: TGTGCCAGCAGATACCGGGACAGTCCCACTGAAGCTTTCTTT; v_gene: TRBV28; j_gene: TRBJ1-1; d_gene: TRBD1; abundance: -
CDR3aa: CSVGSGVNTGELFF; CDR3nt: TGCAGCGTTGGGAGCGGGGTCAACACCGGGGAGCTGTTTTTT; v_gene: TRBV29-1; j_gene: TRBJ2-2; d_gene: TRBD2; abundance: few
CDR3aa: CASSFISGQMNTEAFF; CDR3nt: TGTGCCAGCAGCTTTATCTCCGGACAGATGAACACTGAAGCTTTCTTT; v_gene: TRBV5-8; j_gene: TRBJ1-1; d_gene: -; abundance: -
CDR3aa: CASSYGMNTEAFF; CDR3nt: TGTGCCAGTAGTTACGGGATGAACACTGAAGCTTTCTTT; v_gene: TRBV19; j_gene: TRBJ1-1; d_gene: -; abundance: -
CDR3aa: CASTPMTDYGYTF; CDR3nt: TGTGCCAGCACGCCCATGACAGACTATGGCTACACCTTC; v_gene: TRBV28; j_gene: TRBJ1-2; d_gene: -; abundance: few
CDR3aa: CASSSYRGSSYNEQFF; CDR3nt: TGTGCCAGCAGTAGCTACAGGGGGAGCTCCTACAATGAGCAGTTCTTC; v_gene: TRBV6-2/TRBV6-3; j_gene: TRBJ2-1; d_gene: TRBD1; abundance: -
CDR3aa: CASSSDSLANYGYTF; CDR3nt: TGTGCCAGCAGTTCTGACAGTCTAGCTAACTATGGCTACACCTTC; v_gene: TRBV6-5; j_gene: TRBJ1-2; d_gene: -; abundance: -
CDR3aa: CASSQDTGAYEQYF; CDR3nt: TGTGCCAGCAGCCAAGATACAGGGGCCTACGAGCAGTACTTC; v_gene: TRBV3-1/TRBV3-2; j_gene: TRBJ2-7; d_gene: TRBD1; abundance: -
CDR3aa: CASRVDSPRAGYGYTF; CDR3nt: TGTGCCAGTAGGGTCGACAGCCCACGGGCTGGGTATGGCTACACCTTC; v_gene: TRBV19; j_gene: TRBJ1-2; d_gene: -; abundance: -
CDR3aa: CATGQPQGEAFF; CDR3nt: TGTGCCACGGGACAGCCCCAGGGCGAAGCTTTCTTT; v_gene: TRBV10-3; j_gene: TRBJ1-1; d_gene: TRBD1; abundance: -
CDR3aa: CASSLVGLTANTEAFF; CDR3nt: TGCGCCAGCAGCTTGGTGGGCCTGACGGCGAACACTGAAGCTTTCTTT; v_gene: TRBV5-1; j_gene: TRBJ1-1; d_gene: -; abundance: -
CDR3aa: CASSLGGVAGRTDTQYF; CDR3nt: TGTGCCAGCAGCTTAGGAGGGGTAGCGGGAAGGACAGATACGCAGTATTTT; v_gene: TRBV11-2; j_gene: TRBJ2-3; d_gene: TRBD2; abundance: once
CDR3aa: CASEGAELNSNQPQHF; CDR3nt: TGTGCCAGCGAGGGCGCAGAGCTTAATAGCAATCAGCCCCAGCATTTT; v_gene: TRBV28; j_gene: TRBJ1-5; d_gene: -; abundance: -
CDR3aa: CASRALAGGPSGELFF; CDR3nt: TGTGCCAGCAGGGCCTTAGCGGGAGGGCCGAGCGGGGAGCTGTTTTTT; v_gene: TRBV2; j_gene: TRBJ2-2; d_gene: TRBD2; abundance: -
CDR3aa: CASSDGTYYERYF; CDR3nt: TGTGCCAGCAGTGACGGGACTTACTACGAGCGGTACTTC; v_gene: TRBV12-3/TRBV12-4; j_gene: TRBJ2-7; d_gene: -; abundance: -
CDR3aa: CASSRGQPQQETQYF; CDR3nt: TGTGCCAGCAGCAGGGGACAGCCCCAGCAAGAGACCCAGTACTTC; v_gene: TRBV9; j_gene: TRBJ2-5; d_gene: TRBD1; abundance: -